This T cell receptor beta chain was recorded in a study of spatial heterogeneity in lung cancer. This clonotype is medium-sized by share. Its target is unknown. General observations from the study: One measure, the expanded intratumoral alpha and beta TCR count, tracked tumor mutation counts.

From the 5' RACE reads, TCRdb called clonotypes with MiXCR, one entry per CDR3 protein. The sample has some 14,000 distinct CDR3 sequences, about 3.2% seen once; the top ten hold roughly 17%. The time point was: sample taken at primary tumor resection. Donation came from over 60 patients with untreated early-stage non-small cell lung cancer. The specimen comprised lung tumor tissue, sampled at surgery. The TCR originated in a male donor with early-stage non-small cell lung cancer.

DNA of the CDR3: TGTGCCATCAGTGGGACTAGCGGGGGGGCCGCGTCCACAGATACGCAGTATTTT. Protein product: CAISGTSGGAASTDTQYF. V is TRBV10-3 and J is TRBJ2-3; 15 bases are a match to TRBD2. CDR3 length equals 18 residues. The V segment lost 4 bases and the J segment 2 bases; nucleotides outside the gene matches: 7. Germline V CDR1 and CDR2: ENHRY, SYGVKD.